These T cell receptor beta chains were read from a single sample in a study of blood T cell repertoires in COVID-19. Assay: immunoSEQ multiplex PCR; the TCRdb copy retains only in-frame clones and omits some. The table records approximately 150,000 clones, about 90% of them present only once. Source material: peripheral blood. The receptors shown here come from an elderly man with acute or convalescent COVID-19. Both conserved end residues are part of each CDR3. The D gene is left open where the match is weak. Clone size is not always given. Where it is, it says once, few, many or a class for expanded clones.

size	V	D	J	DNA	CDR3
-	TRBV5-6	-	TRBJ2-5	TGTGCCAGCTGCCTCGGCGGGGTCTCCGAGACCCAGTACTTC	CASCLGGVSETQYF
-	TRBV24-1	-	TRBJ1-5	TGTGCCACCAGTGAGGCTCGCGGTCAAAGCAATCAGCCCCAGCATTTT	CATSEARGQSNQPQHF
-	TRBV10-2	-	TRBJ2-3	TGCGCCAGCAGCAAGGGGCTGGGGACAGATACGCAGTATTTT	CASSKGLGTDTQYF
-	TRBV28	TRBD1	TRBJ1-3	TGTGCCAGCAGTCCCTGGGACAGGGTTGGAAACACCATATATTTT	CASSPWDRVGNTIYF
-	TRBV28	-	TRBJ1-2	TGTGCCAGCAGTTACGGGGGGCAGGTTGGCTACACCTTC	CASSYGGQVGYTF
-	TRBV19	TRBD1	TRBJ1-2	TGTGCCAGTAGTTCCCCAGGTTCGGTGACAGGGGGACGTGGCTACACCTTC	CASSSPGSVTGGRGYTF
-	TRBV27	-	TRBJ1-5	TGTGCCAGCAGTTACAGGGTGGGTCAGCCCCAGCATTTT	CASSYRVGQPQHF
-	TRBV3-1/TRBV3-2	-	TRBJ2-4	TGTGCCAGCAGCCAAGGTTCCAGGGCTCGGAAAAACATTCAGTACTTC	CASSQGSRARKNIQYF
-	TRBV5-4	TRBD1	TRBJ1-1	TGTGCCAGCAGCTCGGGACAGGCCTTAATGAACACTGAAGCTTTCTTT	CASSSGQALMNTEAFF
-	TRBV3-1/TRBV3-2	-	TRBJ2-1	TGTGCCAGCAGCCCAGCCTCGCGGGCGGTCTACAATGAGCAGTTCTTC	CASSPASRAVYNEQFF
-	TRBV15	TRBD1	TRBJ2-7	TGTGCCACCAGCAGAGAACCAGGACAGGGGTACGAGCAGTACTTC	CATSREPGQGYEQYF
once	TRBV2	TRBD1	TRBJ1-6	TGTGCCAGCAGTCCCGGGACAGGGGCGCCGGGCTCACCCCTCCACTTT	CASSPGTGAPGSPLHF
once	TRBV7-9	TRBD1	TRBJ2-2	TGTGCCAGCAGCGGACAGGGGGACACCGGGGAGCTGTTTTTT	CASSGQGDTGELFF
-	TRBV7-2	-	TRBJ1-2	TGTGCCAGCAGCCAAGCTTCGAGCTATGGCTACACCTTC	CASSQASSYGYTF
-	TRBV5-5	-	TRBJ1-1	TGTGCCAGCAGCTTGGCGTCCTGGGGGAGGGACACTGAAGCTTTCTTT	CASSLASWGRDTEAFF
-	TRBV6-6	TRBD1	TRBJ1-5	TGTGCCAGCAGTCCGCGGGACAGGGGGCTGTCTGGCAATCAGCCCCAGCATTTT	CASSPRDRGLSGNQPQHF
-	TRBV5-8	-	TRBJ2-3	TGTGCCAGCAGCTGGGGAGTGGCTACGGGCACAGATACGCAGTATTTT	CASSWGVATGTDTQYF
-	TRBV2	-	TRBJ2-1	TGTGCCAGCGGCGGGCAGATCTACAATGAGCAGTTCTTC	CASGGQIYNEQFF
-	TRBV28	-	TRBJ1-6	TGTGCCAGCAGTGGGACACCGAGTAATTCACCCCTCCACTTT	CASSGTPSNSPLHF
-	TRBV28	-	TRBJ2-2	TGTGCCAGTGGGACTTTAAACACCGGGGAGCTGTTTTTT	CASGTLNTGELFF
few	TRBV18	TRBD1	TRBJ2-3	TGTGCCAGCTCAACGACAGGGGCCCATACGCAGTATTTT	CASSTTGAHTQYF
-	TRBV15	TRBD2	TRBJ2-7	TGTGCCACCAGCAGAGATACGGCACTAGCGCGGGAGCAGTACTTC	CATSRDTALAREQYF
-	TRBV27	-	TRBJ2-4	TGTGCCAGCAGTTTATCAGGGGGATTAACCAAAAACATTCAGTACTTC	CASSLSGGLTKNIQYF
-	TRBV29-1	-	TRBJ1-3	TGCAGCGTTGAAGATCGGTTCAGGGATAGTGGAAACACCATATATTTT	CSVEDRFRDSGNTIYF
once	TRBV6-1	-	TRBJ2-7	TGTGCCAGCAGTGAAGCCCACGGGTACGAGCAGTACTTC	CASSEAHGYEQYF
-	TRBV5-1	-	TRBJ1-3	TGCGCCAGCAGCTTGAAGACAGGCGGAAACACCATATATTTT	CASSLKTGGNTIYF
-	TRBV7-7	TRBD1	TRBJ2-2	TGTGCTAGCAGCTTACATTTCTTAACAGGGGGCACCGGGGAGCTGTTTTTT	CASSLHFLTGGTGELFF
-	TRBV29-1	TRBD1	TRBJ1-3	TGCAGCGTTAGGGACAGAAATGGAAACACCATATATTTT	CSVRDRNGNTIYF
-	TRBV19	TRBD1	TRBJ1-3	TGTGCCAGTAGTGGACAGGGTCTACGTGGAAACACCATATATTTT	CASSGQGLRGNTIYF
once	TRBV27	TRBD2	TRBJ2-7	TGTGCCAGCAGTTTAACCCTAGCGGCCAGCTCCTACGAGCAGTACTTC	CASSLTLAASSYEQYF